One and the same sample provided the 26 T cell receptor beta chains below, sequenced in a study of T cells in Graves' hyperthyroidism and ophthalmopathy. RNA transcripts provided the source from which TCR beta CDR3 regions were amplified. The HTBI primer set drove a first-round RT-PCR of the TCR CDR3. TCRdb reprocessed the multiplex PCR reads via MiXCR and lists one record per CDR3 protein. In the table there are about 600,000 distinct CDR3 sequences, 13% to 15% of which are singletons. Sequencing input: blood. These TCRs come from a woman aged 18-30 years with Graves' ophthalmopathy.

This clonotype has a handful of counts. The CDR3 bases are TGTGCCAGCAGCCGCTCCGGGACAGGGGGCACATACACCGGGGAGCTGTTTTTT. Protein sequence: CASSRSGTGGTYTGELFF. This chain joins TRBV4-2 and TRBJ2-2; 12 bases map to TRBD1. The germline gives CDR1 LGHNA, CDR2 YNFKEQ. V dropped 4 bases and J dropped 3; count of bases not matched to a gene: 9. The CDR3 is made up of 18 amino acids.

This clonotype occurred a few times. This chain links TRBV29-1 with TRBJ2-5; TRBD1 is a possible D gene (9 bases). Germline-derived CDR1 and CDR2 are SQVTM and ANQGSEA. This CDR3 contains 17 residues. The ends were cut back, 7 bases at V and 2 bases at J, with 26 bases in the middle. This CDR3 reads CSGLHRGLVAGQETQYF. CDR3 DNA: TGCAGCGGCCTCCACAGGGGGCTGGTAGCGGGACAAGAGACCCAGTACTTC.

This clonotype was counted many times. The V gene is TRBV6-5, the J gene TRBJ1-2; D possibly corresponds to TRBD1 (5 bases). The CDR3 runs 14 residues. The V and J ends lost 2 bases and 7 bases respectively, with 14 bases between them. Germline loops: CDR1 MNHEY, CDR2 SVGAGI. The chain's CDR3 is CASSYHSRDSGYTF. The CDR3, as DNA: TGTGCCAGCAGTTACCACTCGAGGGACTCTGGCTACACCTTC.

This clonotype showed up many times. The chain carries TRBV3-1 and TRBJ2-5; 9 bases fit TRBD2. V lost 2 bases to trimming and J lost 5 bases; unmatched junction nucleotides: 9. The CDR3 runs to 16 residues. Germline V gene data show CDR1 as LGHDT and CDR2 as YNNKEL (reference sequence). The CDR3 reads CASSQNGGRAGETQYF. CDR3 bases: TGTGCCAGCAGCCAAAATGGCGGGAGGGCCGGGGAGACCCAGTACTTC.

The rearrangement uses TRBV3-1 and TRBJ2-2; D may be TRBD2 (6 bases). The length of the CDR3 is 14 residues. Per the germline V gene, CDR1 is LGHDT and CDR2 is YNNKEL (reference sequence). Trimming took off 4 bases at V and 4 bases at J, with 10 bases between the two ends. The CDR3 coding sequence is TGTGCCAGCAGCCCTAAGACTAGCACCGGGGAGCTGTTTTTT. Translated: CASSPKTSTGELFF.

This clonotype has just a few counts. The chain combines TRBV28 with TRBJ1-6; D call uncertain. The germline V gene encodes CDR1 MDHEN and CDR2 SYDVKM. The CDR3 totals 15 residues. The V and J ends lost 5 bases and 3 bases respectively, with 11 bases between them. CDR3: CASSPGPDYNSPLHF. The CDR3 DNA reads TGTGCCAGCAGTCCTGGTCCGGACTATAATTCACCCCTCCACTTT.

This clonotype was seen at least ten times. The J gene is TRBJ1-2, the V gene TRBV30, with 8 bases matching TRBD1. The CDR3 contains 13 residues. Germline trimming cut 3 bases from V and 7 bases from J; bases unmatched to any gene: 7. Germline CDR1 reads GTSNPN; CDR2 reads SVGIG (reference sequence). CDR3 sequence reads: CAWRETGAVGYTF. DNA for the CDR3: TGTGCCTGGAGAGAGACAGGGGCGGTTGGCTACACCTTC.

This rearrangement joins TRBV5-5 to TRBJ1-1; D might be TRBD1 (5 bases). V lost 0 bases to trimming and J lost 1 base, with 10 bases between them. CDR3 length: 15 residues. Germline CDR1 SGHKS, CDR2 YYEKEE (reference sequence). CDR3 in DNA: TGTGCCAGCAGCTTGGGGGGGTTGACGAACACTGAAGCTTTCTTT. This sequence encodes CASSLGGLTNTEAFF.

In this sample, this clonotype turned up a few times. This chain joins TRBV27 and TRBJ1-3; D remains unclear. Germline CDR1 and CDR2: MNHEY and SMNVEV (reference sequence). This CDR3 is built from 15 residues. Trimming removed 5 bases from V and 0 bases from J, with 11 bases in between. This CDR3 is CASSNPSRSGNTIYF. Here the CDR3 DNA reads TGTGCCAGCAGTAATCCCAGCCGCTCTGGAAACACCATATATTTT.

This clonotype was found many times. The chain recombines TRBV11-3 with TRBJ2-1; D is perhaps TRBD1 (6 bases). Germline-derived CDR1 and CDR2 are SGHNT and YENEEA. There are 14 residues in the CDR3. V gave up 3 bases and J gave up 8 bases, with 14 bases separating them. The DNA of the CDR3 is TGTGCCAGCAGCTTTCGGGACATTCGGGATGAGCAGTTCTTC. This gives the protein CASSFRDIRDEQFF.

This clonotype came up a few times. It may be a read error: a sequence one base away is much more abundant. The rearrangement joins TRBV18 to TRBJ2-5, with TRBD2 identical over 7 bases. CDR1 is KGHSH, CDR2 LQKENI, per germline. V was pared by 2 bases and J by 9 bases, with 6 bases of the junction left unmatched. There are 13 residues in the CDR3. The CDR3 nucleotides are TGTGCCAGCTCACCAGGGAGCGGGGAGGCCCAGTACTTC. Translated: CASSPGSGEAQYF.

In this sample, this clonotype turned up many times. V and J are TRBV7-3 and TRBJ2-1; TRBD1 or TRBD2 may be the D gene (5 bases each). Looked up from germline, CDR1 is SGHTA and CDR2 is FQGTGA. The CDR3 is 16 amino acids. V lost 5 bases and J 6 bases, leaving 20 bases between the germline ends. The chain's CDR3 is CASSKNWDPRPNEQFF. CDR3 nucleotides: TGTGCCAGCAGCAAAAATTGGGACCCGAGGCCCAATGAGCAGTTCTTC.

This clonotype was detected a few times. CDR3 sequence reads: CASSTGGGQGFFYGYTF. CDR3 sequence (DNA): TGTGCCAGCAGCACTGGTGGGGGACAGGGCTTTTTCTATGGCTACACCTTC. V usage is TRBV7-9 and J usage is TRBJ1-2; 9 nucleotides align to TRBD1. CDR3 length: 17 amino acids. Trimming removed 5 bases from V and 4 bases from J; junction bases left unmatched: 14. Germline CDR1 and CDR2: SEHNR and FQNEAQ (reference sequence).

This clonotype was counted at least ten times. The CDR3 region is CSVAQGAQGDTQYF. CDR3 bases: TGCAGCGTTGCCCAGGGGGCGCAAGGAGATACGCAGTATTTT. This chain connects TRBV29-1 to TRBJ2-3; 8 nucleotides agree with TRBD1. The CDR3 is 14 residues long. V gave up 4 bases and J gave up 5 bases; unmatched junction bases: 8. Per germline, CDR1 SQVTM and CDR2 ANQGSEA.

Many counts were recorded for this clonotype. This rearrangement joins TRBV27 to TRBJ1-2; maybe TRBD1 (6 bases). Germline CDR1 and CDR2: MNHEY and SMNVEV (reference sequence). The CDR3 has 15 amino acids. Between the trimmed V and J ends, which lost 0 bases and 2 bases, there was a span of 10 bases. The CDR3 DNA reads TGTGCCAGCAGTTTATCGCGACAGGCAAACTATGGCTACACCTTC. Translation gives CASSLSRQANYGYTF.

This clonotype appeared a few times. The rearrangement uses TRBV5-6 and TRBJ2-1; 9 bases match TRBD2. With 2 bases clipped from V and 4 bases from J, the junction kept 7 bases outside the gene matches. The CDR3 contains 16 residues. Germline values: CDR1 SGHDT, CDR2 YYEEEE. CDR3: CASSFLTSGLYNEQFF. CDR3 coding DNA: TGTGCCAGCAGCTTTCTGACTAGCGGACTATACAATGAGCAGTTCTTC.

This clonotype has ten or more counts. The CDR3: CASRGTSGGNEQYF. Here the CDR3 DNA reads TGTGCCAGCAGGGGGACTAGCGGGGGCAACGAGCAGTACTTC. The rearrangement joins TRBV27 to TRBJ2-7; 14 bases fit TRBD2. The CDR3 totals 14 residues. The V gene's germline CDR1 is MNHEY and CDR2 SMNVEV (reference sequence). The junction had 3 bases not matched to a gene; V was cut back by 6 bases and J by 5 bases.

The genes are TRBV6-1 and TRBJ2-2; 14 positions agree with TRBD2. In germline, CDR1 is MNHNS, CDR2 SASEGT. The trim removed 8 bases at V and 2 bases at J, leaving 10 bases unmatched. CDR3 length: 18 residues. The CDR3, as DNA: TGTGCCAGCGCCCTTCCGGGACTAGCGGGAGTCAACACCGGGGAGCTGTTTTTT. Its translation is CASALPGLAGVNTGELFF.

There are many counts of this clonotype. This rearrangement joins TRBV10-2 to TRBJ2-1, with 14 bases that match TRBD2. The V gene's germline CDR1 is WSHSY and CDR2 SAAADI. V lost 6 bases to trimming and J lost 8 bases; unmatched junction nucleotides: 15. CDR3 size: 18 residues. Here the CDR3 reads CASSVTTGTSGRMDEQFF. DNA for the CDR3: TGCGCCAGCAGCGTAACGACCGGGACTAGCGGGAGAATGGATGAGCAGTTCTTC.

This clonotype was seen ten or more times. The chain employs TRBV2 and TRBJ2-7; D ambiguous. This CDR3 contains 15 residues. Trimming removed 0 bases at V and 0 bases at J, with 9 bases between. Per germline, CDR1 SNHLY and CDR2 FYNNEI. CDR3 amino acids: CASSEAPKGSYEQYF. The CDR3 nucleotides read TGTGCCAGCAGTGAAGCCCCCAAGGGCTCCTACGAGCAGTACTTC.

This clonotype came up many times. The V gene is TRBV5-1, the J gene TRBJ1-1; D is perhaps TRBD1 (6 bases). Germline V lookup: CDR1 SGHRS, CDR2 YFSETQ. The ends were cut back, 3 bases at V and 1 base at J, with 13 bases in the middle. The CDR3 runs 15 residues. The CDR3 DNA follows: TGCGCCAGCAGCTGGGACACAGGAAGGAACACTGAAGCTTTCTTT. Residues: CASSWDTGRNTEAFF.

This clonotype appeared once. V and J are TRBV5-4 and TRBJ2-7; maybe TRBD2 (5 bases). Germline CDR1 reads SGHNT; CDR2 reads YYREEE (reference sequence). Trimming shortened V by 4 bases and J by 2 bases, and 16 bases separated the two germline ends. The CDR3 runs 15 residues. The CDR3 DNA reads as TGTGCCAGCAGCCTAGGCCGGGAAACTCCCTACGAGCAGTACTTC. Translated, it gives CASSLGRETPYEQYF.

Concerning this clonotype itself: This clone may be a read error of a much larger clone one base away. The chain links TRBV6-1 to TRBJ1-1; TRBD1 might be the D (5 bases). There are 15 residues in the CDR3. Germline V gives CDR1 MNHNS, CDR2 SASEGT. Deletions cut 6 bases from V and 3 bases from J, with 17 bases between. The CDR3, as DNA: TGTGCCAGCAGCCGTGTGGGGGGAGCGCACACTGAAGCTTTCTTT. Its protein is CASSRVGGAHTEAFF.

This clonotype was observed at least ten times. V usage is TRBV7-9 and J usage is TRBJ2-1; D remains ambiguous. CDR1 and CDR2 (germline): SEHNR, FQNEAQ (reference sequence). The CDR3 sequence is 14 residues long. V was cut by 1 base and J by 3 bases, with 7 bases left in between. The CDR3 region has the DNA TGTGCCAGCAGCTTAGAACTGGACTACAATGAGCAGTTCTTC. As protein: CASSLELDYNEQFF.

At least ten counts were recorded for this clonotype. The chain links TRBV11-3 to TRBJ2-1, with D unclear. V was cut by 4 bases and J by 12 bases, with 10 bases left in between. This CDR3 is 11 amino acids long. Germline V lookup: CDR1 SGHNT, CDR2 YENEEA. The chain's CDR3 is CASSSKWGQFF. The CDR3 nucleotides read TGTGCCAGCAGCTCTAAGTGGGGGCAGTTCTTC. Variable domain in full (rest from reference TRBV11-3 and TRBJ2-1): EAGVVQSPRYKIIEKKQPVAFWCNPISGHNTLYWYLQNLGQGPELLIRYENEEAVDDSQLPKDRFSAERLKGVDSTLKIQPAELGDSAVYLCASSSKWGQFFGPGTRLTVL.

The CDR3 sequence is CASTLQGTGSYEQYF. CDR3 DNA sequence: TGTGCCAGCACCCTACAGGGGACGGGGTCCTACGAGCAGTACTTC. This sequence joins TRBV2 and TRBJ2-7; 7 bases are shared with TRBD1. Germline V gives CDR1 SNHLY, CDR2 FYNNEI. Trimming at V came to 7 bases and at J to 1 base, leaving 10 bases not matched to a gene. The CDR3 spans 15 residues.